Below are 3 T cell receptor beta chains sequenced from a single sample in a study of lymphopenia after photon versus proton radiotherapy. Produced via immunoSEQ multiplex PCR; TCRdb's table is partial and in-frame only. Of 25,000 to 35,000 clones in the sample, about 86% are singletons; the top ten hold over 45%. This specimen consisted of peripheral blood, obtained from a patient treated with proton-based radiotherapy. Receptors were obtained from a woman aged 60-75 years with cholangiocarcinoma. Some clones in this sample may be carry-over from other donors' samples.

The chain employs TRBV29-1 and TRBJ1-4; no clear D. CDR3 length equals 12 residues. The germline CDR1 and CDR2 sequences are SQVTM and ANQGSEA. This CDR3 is CTARGGGEKLFF. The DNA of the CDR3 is TGCACCGCCCGTGGAGGTGGGGAAAAACTGTTTTTT.

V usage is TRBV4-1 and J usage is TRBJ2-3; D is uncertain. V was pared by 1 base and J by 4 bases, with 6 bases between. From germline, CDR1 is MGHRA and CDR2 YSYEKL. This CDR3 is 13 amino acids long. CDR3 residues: CASSQAIADTQYF. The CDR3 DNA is TGCGCCAGCAGCCAAGCTATCGCAGATACGCAGTATTTT.

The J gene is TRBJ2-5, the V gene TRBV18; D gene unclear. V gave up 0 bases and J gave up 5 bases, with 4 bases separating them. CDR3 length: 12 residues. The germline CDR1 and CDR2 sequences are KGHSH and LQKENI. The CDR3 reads CASSPPHETQYF. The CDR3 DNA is TGTGCCAGCTCACCACCGCACGAGACCCAGTACTTC.